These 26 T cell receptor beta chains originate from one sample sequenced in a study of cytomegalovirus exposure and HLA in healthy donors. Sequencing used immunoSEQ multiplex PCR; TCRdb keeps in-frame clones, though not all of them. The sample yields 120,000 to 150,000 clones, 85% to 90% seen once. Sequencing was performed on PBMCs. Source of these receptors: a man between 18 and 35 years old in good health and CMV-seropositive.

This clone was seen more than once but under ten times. In DNA form, the CDR3 reads TGTGCTAGTGGTTTGGGACAGGGGGGGCAGTACTTC. Its translation: CASGLGQGGQYF. The chain couples TRBV12-5 to TRBJ2-7; TRBD1 aligns across 9 bases. This CDR3 has 12 amino acids. The V segment lost 1 base and the J segment 9 bases; nucleotides outside the gene matches: 1. Germline CDR1 reads LGHNT; CDR2 reads FRNRAP.

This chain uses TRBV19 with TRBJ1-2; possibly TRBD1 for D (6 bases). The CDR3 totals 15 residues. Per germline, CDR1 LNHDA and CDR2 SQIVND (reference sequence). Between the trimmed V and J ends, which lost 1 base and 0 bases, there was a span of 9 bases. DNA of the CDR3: TGTGCCAGTAGTATAGGGACAGTAGCTAACTATGGCTACACCTTC. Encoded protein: CASSIGTVANYGYTF.

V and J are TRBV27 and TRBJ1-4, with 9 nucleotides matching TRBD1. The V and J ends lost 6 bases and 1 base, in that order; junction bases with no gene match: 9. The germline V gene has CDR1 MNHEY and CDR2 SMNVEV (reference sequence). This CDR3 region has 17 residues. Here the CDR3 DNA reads TGTGCCAGCAGCCCTTTGGACAGGGGTTTAACTAATGAAAAACTGTTTTTT. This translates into CASSPLDRGLTNEKLFF.

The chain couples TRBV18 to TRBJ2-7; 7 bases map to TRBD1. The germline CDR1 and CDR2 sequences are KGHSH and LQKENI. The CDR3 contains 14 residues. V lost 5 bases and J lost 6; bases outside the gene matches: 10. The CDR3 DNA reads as TGTGCCAGCTCATCGACAGGGAAATCGGGCGAGCAGTACTTC. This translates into CASSSTGKSGEQYF.

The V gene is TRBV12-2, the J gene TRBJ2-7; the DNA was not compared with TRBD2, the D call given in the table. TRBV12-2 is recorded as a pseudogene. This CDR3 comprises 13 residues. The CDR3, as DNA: TGTGCAAGTCGTGAGGGGGAGGGGTACGAGCAGTACTTC. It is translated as CASREGEGYEQYF.

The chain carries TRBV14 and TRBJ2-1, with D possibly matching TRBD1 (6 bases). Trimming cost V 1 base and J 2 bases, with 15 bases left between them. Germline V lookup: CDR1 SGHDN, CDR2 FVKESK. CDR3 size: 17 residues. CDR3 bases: TGTGCCAGCAGCCAAGCTTTCGCGCAGGGGACCTACAATGAGCAGTTCTTC. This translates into CASSQAFAQGTYNEQFF. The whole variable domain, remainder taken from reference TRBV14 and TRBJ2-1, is EAGVTQFPSHSVIEKGQTVTLRCDPISGHDNLYWYRRVMGKEIKFLLHFVKESKQDESGMPNNRFLAERTGGTYSTLKVQPAELEDSGVYFCASSQAFAQGTYNEQFFGPGTRLTVL.

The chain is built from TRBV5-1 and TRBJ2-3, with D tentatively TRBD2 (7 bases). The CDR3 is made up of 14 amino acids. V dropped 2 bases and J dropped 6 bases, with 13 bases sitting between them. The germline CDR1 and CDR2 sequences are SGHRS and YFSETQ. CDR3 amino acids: CASSFLGGADTQYF. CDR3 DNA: TGCGCCAGCAGCTTCCTAGGGGGGGCGGATACGCAGTATTTT.

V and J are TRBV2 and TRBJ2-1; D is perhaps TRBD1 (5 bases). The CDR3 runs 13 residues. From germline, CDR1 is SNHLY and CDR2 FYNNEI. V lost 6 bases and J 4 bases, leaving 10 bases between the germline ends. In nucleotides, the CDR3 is TGTGCCAGCAGGATGACAGAGTACAATGAGCAGTTCTTC. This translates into CASRMTEYNEQFF.

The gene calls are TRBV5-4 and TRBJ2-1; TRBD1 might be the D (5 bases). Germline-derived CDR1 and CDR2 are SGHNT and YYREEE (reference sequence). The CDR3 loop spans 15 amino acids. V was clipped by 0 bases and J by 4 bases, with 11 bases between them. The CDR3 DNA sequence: TGTGCCAGCAGCTTGGCAGGGCGGCGGTACAATGAGCAGTTCTTC. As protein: CASSLAGRRYNEQFF.

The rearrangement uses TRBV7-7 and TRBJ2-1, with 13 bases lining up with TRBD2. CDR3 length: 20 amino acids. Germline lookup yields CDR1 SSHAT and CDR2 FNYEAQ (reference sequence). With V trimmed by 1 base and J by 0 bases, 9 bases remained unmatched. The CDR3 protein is CASSLVSPTSGGNSYNEQFF. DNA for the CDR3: TGTGCCAGCAGCTTAGTTTCCCCGACTAGCGGGGGGAACTCCTACAATGAGCAGTTCTTC.

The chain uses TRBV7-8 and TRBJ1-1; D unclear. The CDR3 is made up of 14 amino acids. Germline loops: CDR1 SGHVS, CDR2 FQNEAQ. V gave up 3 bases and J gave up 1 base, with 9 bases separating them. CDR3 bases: TGTGCCAGCAGCTTCTCGACACGGAACACTGAAGCTTTCTTT. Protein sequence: CASSFSTRNTEAFF.

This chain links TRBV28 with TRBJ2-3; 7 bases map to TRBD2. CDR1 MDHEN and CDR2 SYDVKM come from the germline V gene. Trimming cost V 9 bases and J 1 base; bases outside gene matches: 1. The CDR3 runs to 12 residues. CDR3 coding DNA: TGTGCCAGTCTAGCGGGCACAGATACGCAGTATTTT. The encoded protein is CASLAGTDTQYF.

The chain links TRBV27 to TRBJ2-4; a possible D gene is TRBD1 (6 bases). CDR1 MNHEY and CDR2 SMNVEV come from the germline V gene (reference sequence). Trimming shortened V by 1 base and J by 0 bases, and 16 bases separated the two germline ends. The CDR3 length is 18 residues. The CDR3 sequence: CASSLYGGQLLAKNIQYF. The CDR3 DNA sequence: TGTGCCAGCAGTTTATACGGTGGACAGCTTCTAGCCAAAAACATTCAGTACTTC.

CDR3 sequence: CASSLGPGTGGYETQYF. The DNA for the CDR3 is TGTGCCAGCAGCTTAGGACCCGGGACAGGGGGCTATGAGACCCAGTACTTC. The rearrangement joins TRBV7-8 to TRBJ2-5, with 12 nucleotides matching TRBD1. Germline V gene sequence: CDR1 SGHVS, CDR2 FQNEAQ. Trimming took 1 base from V and 5 from J; bases not matched to a gene: 8. This CDR3 comprises 17 residues. The variable domain in full, completed from reference TRBV7-8 and TRBJ2-5, reads GAGVSQSPRYKVAKRGQDVALRCDPISGHVSLFWYQQALGQGPEFLTYFQNEAQLDKSGLPSDRFFAERPEGSVSTLKIQRTQQEDSAVYLCASSLGPGTGGYETQYFGPGTRLLVL.

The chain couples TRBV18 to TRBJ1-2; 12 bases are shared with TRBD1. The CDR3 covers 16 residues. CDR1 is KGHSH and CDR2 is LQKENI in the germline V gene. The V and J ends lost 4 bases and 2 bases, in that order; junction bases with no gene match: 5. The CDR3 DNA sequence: TGTGCCAGCTCACGCGGGACAGGGGGCTCGAACTATGGCTACACCTTC. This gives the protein CASSRGTGGSNYGYTF.

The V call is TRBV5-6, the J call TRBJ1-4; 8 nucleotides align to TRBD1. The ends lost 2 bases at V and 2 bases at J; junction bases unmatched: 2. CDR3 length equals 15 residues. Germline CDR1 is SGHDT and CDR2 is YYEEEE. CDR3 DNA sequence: TGTGCCAGCAGCTTTGGACAGGGTACTAATGAAAAACTGTTTTTT. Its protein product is CASSFGQGTNEKLFF.

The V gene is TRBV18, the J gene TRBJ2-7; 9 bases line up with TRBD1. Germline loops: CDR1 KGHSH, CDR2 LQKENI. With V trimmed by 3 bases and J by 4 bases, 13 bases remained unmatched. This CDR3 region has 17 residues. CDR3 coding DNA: TGTGCCAGCTCACCTCGAATTCCGGGACAGGGTTTATACGAGCAGTACTTC. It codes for CASSPRIPGQGLYEQYF.

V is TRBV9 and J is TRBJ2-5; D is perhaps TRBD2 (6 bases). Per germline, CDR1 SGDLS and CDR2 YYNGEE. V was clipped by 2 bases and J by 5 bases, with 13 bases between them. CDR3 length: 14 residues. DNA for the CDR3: TGTGCCAGCAGCGTGCTTGGAGGGGACGAGACCCAGTACTTC. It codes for CASSVLGGDETQYF.

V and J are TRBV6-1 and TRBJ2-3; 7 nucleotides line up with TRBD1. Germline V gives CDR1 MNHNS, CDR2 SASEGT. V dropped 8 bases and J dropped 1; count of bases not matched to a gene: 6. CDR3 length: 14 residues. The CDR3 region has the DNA TGTGCCAGCGGCCGGGACAGACGCACAGATACGCAGTATTTT. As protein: CASGRDRRTDTQYF.

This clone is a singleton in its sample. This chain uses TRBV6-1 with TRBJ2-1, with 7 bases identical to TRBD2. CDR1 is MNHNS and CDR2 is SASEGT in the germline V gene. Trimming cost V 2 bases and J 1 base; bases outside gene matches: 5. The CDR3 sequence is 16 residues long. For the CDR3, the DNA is TGTGCCAGCAGTGAATGGGGGGGGGAGTCCTACAATGAGCAGTTCTTC. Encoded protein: CASSEWGGESYNEQFF.

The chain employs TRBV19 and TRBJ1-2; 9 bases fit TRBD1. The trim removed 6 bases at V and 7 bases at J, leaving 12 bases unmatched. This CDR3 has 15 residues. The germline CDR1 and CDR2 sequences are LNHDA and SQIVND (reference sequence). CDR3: CASRPPGQGGSGYTF. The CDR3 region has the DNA TGTGCCAGTAGGCCCCCGGGACAGGGTGGATCTGGCTACACCTTC.

The CDR3 DNA follows: TGTGCCATCAGTGAAGGAGGGGCTGGAAACACCATATATTTT. Translation: CAISEGGAGNTIYF. V gene TRBV10-3 combines with J gene TRBJ1-3; possible D gene TRBD1, 5 bases. The CDR3 loop spans 14 amino acids. CDR1 ENHRY and CDR2 SYGVKD come from the germline V gene. V shed 3 bases and J shed 2 bases, with 8 bases lying between them.

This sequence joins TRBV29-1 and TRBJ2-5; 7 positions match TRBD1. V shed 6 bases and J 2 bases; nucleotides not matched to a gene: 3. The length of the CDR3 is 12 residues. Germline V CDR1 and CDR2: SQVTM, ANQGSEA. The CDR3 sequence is CSVVGQQETQYF. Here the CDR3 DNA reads TGCAGCGTGGTGGGACAGCAAGAGACCCAGTACTTC.

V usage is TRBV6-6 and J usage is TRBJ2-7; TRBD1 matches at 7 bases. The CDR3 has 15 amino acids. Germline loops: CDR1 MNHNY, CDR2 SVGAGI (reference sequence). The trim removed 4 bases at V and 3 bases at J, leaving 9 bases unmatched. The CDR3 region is CASSSPGQKFYEQYF. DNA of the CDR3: TGTGCCAGCAGTTCCCCGGGACAGAAATTCTACGAGCAGTACTTC.

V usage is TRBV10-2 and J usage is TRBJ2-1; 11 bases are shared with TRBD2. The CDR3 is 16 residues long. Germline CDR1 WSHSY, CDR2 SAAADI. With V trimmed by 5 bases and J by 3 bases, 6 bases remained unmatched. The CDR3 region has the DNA TGCGCCAGCAGTATTAGCGGGAGGGGAAACTACAATGAGCAGTTCTTC. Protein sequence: CASSISGRGNYNEQFF.

The CDR3 region is CASSVGGSGNYEQYF. As DNA, the CDR3 is TGTGCCAGCAGCGTAGGTGGTAGCGGGAACTACGAGCAGTACTTC. The V call is TRBV9, the J call TRBJ2-7; TRBD2 aligns across 8 bases. Trimming at V came to 0 bases and at J to 3 bases, leaving 5 bases not matched to a gene. CDR3 length: 15 residues. Per the germline V gene, CDR1 is SGDLS and CDR2 is YYNGEE.